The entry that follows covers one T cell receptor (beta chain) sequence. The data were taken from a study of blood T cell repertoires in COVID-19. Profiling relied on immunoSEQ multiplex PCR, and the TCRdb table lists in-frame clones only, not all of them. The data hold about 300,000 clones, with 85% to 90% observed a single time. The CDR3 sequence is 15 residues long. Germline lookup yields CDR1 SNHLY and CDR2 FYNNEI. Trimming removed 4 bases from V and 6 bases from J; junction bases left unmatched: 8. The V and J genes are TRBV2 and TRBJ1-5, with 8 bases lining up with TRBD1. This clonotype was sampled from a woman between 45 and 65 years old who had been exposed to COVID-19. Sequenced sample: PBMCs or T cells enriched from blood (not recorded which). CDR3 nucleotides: TGTGCCAGCAGTGGTACAGGGGGGGGTCTTCAGCCCCAGCATTTT. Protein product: CASSGTGGGLQPQHF. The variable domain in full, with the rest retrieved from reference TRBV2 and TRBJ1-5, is EPEVTQTPSHQVTQMGQEVILRCVPISNHLYFYWYRQILGQKVEFLVSFYNNEISEKSEIFDDQFSVERPDGSNFTLKIRSTKLEDSAMYFCASSGTGGGLQPQHFGDGTRLSIL.